The TCR beta chain described here comes from a study of blood T cell repertoires in COVID-19. Study background: Acute and convalescent COVID-19 specimens originated in the United States, Italy and Spain. The analysed material was cDNA or gDNA that came from T cells, B-cell-depleted T cells, or PBMCs.

As processed by the authors: Quantification of nucleated cells was approximated via reference gene primer amplification. The method was immunoSEQ multiplex PCR; TCRdb's version includes in-frame clones alone and lacks a portion of them. That table gives V, J and clone size, and the DNA gave D and trimming. The sample has some 270,000 clones, 80% to 90% seen once. This clone was seen a single time. The sample was peripheral blood. This TCR derives from a woman between 65 and 79 years old with acute or convalescent COVID-19.

CDR3 DNA: TGTGCCAGTAGTTTTCGACTAGCGGGGGGACAGGCTGAGCAGTTCTTC. It specifies CASSFRLAGGQAEQFF. The chain uses TRBV19 and TRBJ2-1, with TRBD2 matching 13 bases. CDR1 is LNHDA and CDR2 is SQIVND in the germline V gene (reference sequence). The junction had 10 bases not matched to a gene; V was cut back by 5 bases and J by 9 bases. The CDR3 totals 16 residues.